The 20 T cell receptor beta chains below all came from one sample that was sequenced in a study of blood T cell repertoires in COVID-19. Only in-frame clones appear in the TCRdb table, and some are missing; sequencing was by immunoSEQ multiplex PCR. The table lists hundreds of thousands of clones, about 89% of them singletons. What was sequenced was peripheral blood. These receptor sequences come from a middle-aged man with acute or convalescent COVID-19.

The chain uses TRBV3-1 (or the pseudogene TRBV3-2) and TRBJ2-2, with a possible D match to TRBD1 (6 bases). V lost 0 bases to trimming and J lost 6 bases, with 14 bases between them. Germline V gene data show CDR1 as LGHDT and CDR2 as YNNKEL (reference sequence). This CDR3 region has 16 residues. CDR3 sequence (DNA): TGTGCCAGCAGCCAAGATCCACTCAGGGGCCCCGGGGAGCTGTTTTTT. It is translated as CASSQDPLRGPGELFF.

J is TRBJ1-2 and V is TRBV4-2, with 7 positions matching TRBD1. V shed 0 bases, J shed 3 bases, and the junction held 1 base outside the gene matches. The CDR3 spans 14 residues. Germline CDR1 and CDR2: LGHNA and YNFKEQ. The CDR3 DNA reads as TGTGCCAGCAGCCAAGATAGGGGGCACTATGGCTACACCTTC. Translating gives CASSQDRGHYGYTF.

The rearrangement uses TRBV6-1 and TRBJ1-5; D unresolved. V lost 0 bases, J lost 15 bases, and 18 bases lay in between. There are 14 residues in the CDR3. The germline CDR1 and CDR2 sequences are MNHNS and SASEGT. In DNA form, the CDR3 reads TGTGCCAGCAGTGAAGCGCCCATTACGTGGAGTGGGCATTTT. The encoded protein is CASSEAPITWSGHF.

The J gene is TRBJ2-1, the V gene TRBV2; D is perhaps TRBD1 (6 bases). The CDR3 consists of 13 residues. The germline CDR1 and CDR2 sequences are SNHLY and FYNNEI. The V end was cut by 5 bases, the J end by 3 bases, with 8 bases between. DNA for the CDR3: TGTGCCAGCAGTCCACAGGGCTACAATGAGCAGTTCTTC. It yields the protein CASSPQGYNEQFF.

V and J are TRBV7-9 and TRBJ1-1; tentatively, D is TRBD1 (6 bases). This CDR3 region has 15 residues. Germline assignment: CDR1 SEHNR and CDR2 FQNEAQ (reference sequence). Trimming removed 5 bases at V and 6 bases at J, with 19 bases between. As DNA, the CDR3 is TGTGCCAGCAGCCGCGGTTCGCAGGGGATGTCTGAAGCTTTCTTT. It translates to CASSRGSQGMSEAFF.

V usage is TRBV19 and J usage is TRBJ1-1; no clear D. Deletions cut 7 bases from V and 2 bases from J, with 14 bases between. Germline CDR1 and CDR2: LNHDA and SQIVND (reference sequence). The CDR3 runs 14 residues. The CDR3 reads CASKIRESNTEAFF. The CDR3 DNA is TGTGCCAGTAAAATCCGGGAGAGCAACACTGAAGCTTTCTTT. The full variable domain, completed using reference TRBV19 and TRBJ1-1, is DGGITQSPKYLFRKEGQNVTLSCEQNLNHDAMYWYRQDPGQGLRLIYYSQIVNDFQKGDIAEGYSVSREKKESFPLTVTSAQKNPTAFYLCASKIRESNTEAFFGQGTRLTVV.

The V gene is TRBV11-2, the J gene TRBJ2-7, with a tentative D call TRBD2 (6 bases). Between the trimmed V and J ends, which lost 0 bases and 7 bases, there was a span of 16 bases. The CDR3 runs 15 residues. CDR1 is SGHAT and CDR2 is FQNNGV in the germline V gene. This CDR3 is CASSLDAGFLGEQYF. The CDR3 bases are TGTGCCAGCAGCTTAGATGCGGGGTTTCTAGGGGAGCAGTACTTC.

V usage is TRBV28 and J usage is TRBJ2-1, with TRBD1 identical over 7 bases. V was clipped by 6 bases and J by 4 bases; unmatched bases: 6. This CDR3 region has 14 residues. Germline V gene lookup returns CDR1 MDHEN and CDR2 SYDVKM. The CDR3 spells CASSLTGVYNEQFF. In DNA form, the CDR3 reads TGTGCCAGCAGCCTAACAGGGGTTTACAATGAGCAGTTCTTC.

This clone was observed a handful of times. This chain joins TRBV4-1 and TRBJ2-1; D remains unclear. V lost 1 base and J 7 bases, leaving 14 bases between the germline ends. The germline CDR1 and CDR2 sequences are MGHRA and YSYEKL. This CDR3 spans 15 amino acids. The CDR3 DNA is TGCGCCAGCAGCCAAGGGTCCTTTTCTAGGAATGAGCAGTTCTTC. This translates into CASSQGSFSRNEQFF.

The chain employs TRBV10-3 and TRBJ1-1; no reliable D call. With 2 bases removed from V and 10 bases from J, the gap between germline ends came to 17 bases. The CDR3 loop spans 14 amino acids. Germline V lookup: CDR1 ENHRY, CDR2 SYGVKD. CDR3 region: CAISEASMAERAFF. As DNA, the CDR3 is TGTGCCATCAGTGAGGCTTCGATGGCCGAAAGAGCTTTCTTT.

The rearrangement links TRBV19 to TRBJ2-7, with D perhaps TRBD2 (6 bases). The CDR3 has 13 residues. V was trimmed by 4 bases and J by 4 bases, leaving 11 bases between them. Germline V gene data show CDR1 as LNHDA and CDR2 as SQIVND (reference sequence). CDR3 in amino acids: CASSNRRGYEQYF. CDR3 DNA sequence: TGTGCCAGTAGTAACAGGCGGGGATACGAGCAGTACTTC.

This chain joins TRBV5-4 and TRBJ1-1, with D unclear. CDR3 length: 14 residues. With 5 bases removed from V and 4 bases from J, the gap between germline ends came to 15 bases. The V gene's germline CDR1 is SGHNT and CDR2 YYREEE (reference sequence). For the CDR3, the DNA is TGTGCCAGCAGTTTTAACCCGGGGTCCACTGAAGCTTTCTTT. Its translation: CASSFNPGSTEAFF.

This chain joins TRBV20-1 and TRBJ2-7; TRBD1 is a possible D gene (6 bases). The length of the CDR3 is 14 residues. Germline-derived CDR1 and CDR2 are DFQATT and SNEGSKA (reference sequence). Trimming took 3 bases from V and 0 from J, leaving 12 bases between them. This CDR3 is CSASPLTGSYEQYF. In nucleotides, the CDR3 is TGCAGTGCTAGTCCCTTGACAGGCTCCTACGAGCAGTACTTC.

The J gene is TRBJ1-1, the V gene TRBV5-1, with 8 bases matching TRBD1. The CDR3 loop spans 15 amino acids. Germline values: CDR1 SGHRS, CDR2 YFSETQ. The junction had 9 bases not matched to a gene; V was cut back by 4 bases and J by 4 bases. The CDR3 DNA is TGCGCCAGCAGCACAGGACAGGGTACAGGCACTGAAGCTTTCTTT. Encoded protein: CASSTGQGTGTEAFF.

This sequence joins TRBV5-1 and TRBJ2-2, with D possibly TRBD1 on 6 matching bases. The CDR3 loop spans 14 amino acids. CDR1 is SGHRS and CDR2 is YFSETQ in the germline V gene. Trimming cost V 4 bases and J 13 bases, with 20 bases left between them. This chain's CDR3 is CASSPGQPQGVLFF. The CDR3, as DNA: TGCGCCAGCAGCCCAGGACAGCCGCAAGGTGTGCTGTTTTTT. The full variable domain, in which reference TRBV5-1 and TRBJ2-2 provide the parts outside the CDR3, is KAGVTQTPRYLIKTRGQQVTLSCSPISGHRSVSWYQQTPGQGLQFLFEYFSETQRNKGNFPGRFSGRQFSNSRSEMNVSTLELGDSALYLCASSPGQPQGVLFFGEGSRLTVL.

The chain has TRBV5-6 and TRBJ1-6, with D tentatively TRBD1 (6 bases). CDR3 size: 14 residues. Germline assignment: CDR1 SGHDT and CDR2 YYEEEE. V was cut by 0 bases and J by 6 bases, with 7 bases left in between. The DNA for the CDR3 is TGTGCCAGCAGCTTGGGCAGGGGTAATTCACCCCTCCACTTT. It translates to CASSLGRGNSPLHF.

The chain is built from TRBV2 and TRBJ2-3, with D maybe TRBD1 (5 bases). CDR1 is SNHLY and CDR2 is FYNNEI in the germline V gene. The CDR3 extends over 13 amino acids. With 3 bases removed from V and 5 bases from J, the gap between germline ends came to 9 bases. This chain's CDR3 is CASSDRGVDTQYF. CDR3 sequence (DNA): TGTGCCAGCAGTGATAGGGGTGTAGATACGCAGTATTTT. Looking up the rest from reference TRBV2 and TRBJ2-3 gives the full variable domain: EPEVTQTPSHQVTQMGQEVILRCVPISNHLYFYWYRQILGQKVEFLVSFYNNEISEKSEIFDDQFSVERPDGSNFTLKIRSTKLEDSAMYFCASSDRGVDTQYFGPGTRLTVL.

The J gene is TRBJ2-5, the V gene TRBV6-4; 7 bases agree with TRBD1. Germline CDR1 is MRHNA and CDR2 is SNTAGT. The CDR3 runs 13 residues. Trimming at V came to 4 bases and at J to 6 bases, leaving 5 bases not matched to a gene. The CDR3 DNA sequence: TGTGCCAGCAGTGTTGAACAGGGGAAGACCCAGTACTTC. Residues: CASSVEQGKTQYF.

The J gene is TRBJ1-2, the V gene TRBV30, with D possibly TRBD1 on 6 matching bases. This CDR3 has 14 residues. Germline CDR1 is GTSNPN and CDR2 is SVGIG (reference sequence). Trimming cost V 4 bases and J 0 bases, with 12 bases left between them. The CDR3 nucleotides read TGTGCCTGGACCCAGACAGGAACTAACTATGGCTACACCTTC. Its protein product is CAWTQTGTNYGYTF.

The chain uses TRBV24-1 and TRBJ2-7; TRBD1 matches at 9 bases. Germline assignment: CDR1 KGHDR and CDR2 SFDVKD. The junction had 7 bases not matched to a gene; V was cut back by 7 bases and J by 4 bases. This CDR3 region has 14 residues. The CDR3 reads CATSHSGQGYEQYF. CDR3 bases: TGTGCCACCAGCCATTCGGGACAGGGATACGAGCAGTACTTC.